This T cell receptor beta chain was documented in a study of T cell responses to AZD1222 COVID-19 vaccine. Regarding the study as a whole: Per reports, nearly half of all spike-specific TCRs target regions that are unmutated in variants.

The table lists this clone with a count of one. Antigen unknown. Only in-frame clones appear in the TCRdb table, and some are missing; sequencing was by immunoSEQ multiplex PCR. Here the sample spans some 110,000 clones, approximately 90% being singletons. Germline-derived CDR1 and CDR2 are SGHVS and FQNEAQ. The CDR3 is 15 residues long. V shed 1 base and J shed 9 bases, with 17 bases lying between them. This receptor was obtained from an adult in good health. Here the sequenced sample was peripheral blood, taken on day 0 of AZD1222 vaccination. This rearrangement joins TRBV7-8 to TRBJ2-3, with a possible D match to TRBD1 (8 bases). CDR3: CASSLGQGAGGTQYF. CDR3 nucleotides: TGTGCCAGCAGCTTAGGGCAGGGGGCCGGGGGGACGCAGTATTTT.